One sample yielded the 7 T cell receptor beta chains listed below, sequenced in a study of blood T cell repertoires in COVID-19. Profiling relied on immunoSEQ multiplex PCR, and the TCRdb table lists in-frame clones only, not all of them. The repertoire holds approximately 25,000 clones, with under 90% as singletons. Specimen: peripheral blood. These receptors originate from a woman older than 75 with acute or convalescent COVID-19.

This chain's CDR3 is CASSAGWGNQPQHF. CDR3 coding DNA: TGTGCCAGTAGTGCAGGTTGGGGCAATCAGCCCCAGCATTTT. The chain combines TRBV19 with TRBJ1-5; D call uncertain. Germline CDR1 LNHDA, CDR2 SQIVND (reference sequence). This CDR3 is built from 14 residues. V was clipped by 5 bases and J by 2 bases, with 10 bases between them.

The V and J genes are TRBV5-1 and TRBJ1-2; weak D call: TRBD1 (6 bases). V was shortened by 0 bases and J by 8 bases, with 17 bases between the two germline ends. Germline assignment: CDR1 SGHRS and CDR2 YFSETQ. This CDR3 comprises 15 residues. The CDR3 DNA follows: TGCGCCAGCAGCTTGGCCGACAGGTTAACTAGGGGCTACACCTTC. Translating it yields CASSLADRLTRGYTF.

This chain uses TRBV19 with TRBJ1-4; no definite D call. The CDR3 spans 15 residues. The V end was cut by 4 bases, the J end by 2 bases, with 11 bases between. Germline CDR1 and CDR2: LNHDA and SQIVND (reference sequence). CDR3 in DNA: TGTGCCAGTAGTACCATGGGAGGGACTAATGAAAAACTGTTTTTT. Encoded protein: CASSTMGGTNEKLFF.

The V and J genes are TRBV6-5 and TRBJ2-2, with D possibly being TRBD2 (7 bases). This CDR3 contains 16 residues. V was pared by 0 bases and J by 5 bases, with 13 bases between. Germline CDR1 MNHEY, CDR2 SVGAGI. The CDR3 coding sequence is TGTGCCAGCAGTTACTCGCGGGGGCCGAGGACCGGGGAGCTGTTTTTT. It yields the protein CASSYSRGPRTGELFF.

The V gene is TRBV5-1, the J gene TRBJ2-2; D is perhaps TRBD2 (7 bases). The CDR3 contains 15 residues. Deletions cut 4 bases from V and 5 bases from J, with 15 bases between. CDR1 and CDR2 from the germline V gene are SGHRS and YFSETQ. The DNA of the CDR3 is TGCGCCAGCAGCGCGGGGGCGCGTGAAACCGGGGAGCTGTTTTTT. Its translation is CASSAGARETGELFF.

This sequence joins TRBV10-3 and TRBJ2-5, with 8 bases that match TRBD1. The V gene's germline CDR1 is ENHRY and CDR2 SYGVKD. The V segment lost 9 bases and the J segment 1 base; nucleotides outside the gene matches: 10. This CDR3 region has 15 residues. CDR3 amino acids: CAIVTDRVGQETQYF. Here the CDR3 DNA reads TGTGCCATTGTAACGGACAGGGTGGGCCAAGAGACCCAGTACTTC.

This clone was picked up a small number of times. The rearrangement joins TRBV5-1 to TRBJ2-1, with TRBD2 matching 8 bases. Germline trimming cut 3 bases from V and 8 bases from J; bases unmatched to any gene: 13. CDR1 and CDR2 (germline): SGHRS, YFSETQ. This CDR3 spans 16 amino acids. This CDR3 is CASSSGGGGPLDEQFF. For the CDR3, the DNA is TGCGCCAGCAGCTCGGGTGGCGGGGGGCCGTTGGATGAGCAGTTCTTC.